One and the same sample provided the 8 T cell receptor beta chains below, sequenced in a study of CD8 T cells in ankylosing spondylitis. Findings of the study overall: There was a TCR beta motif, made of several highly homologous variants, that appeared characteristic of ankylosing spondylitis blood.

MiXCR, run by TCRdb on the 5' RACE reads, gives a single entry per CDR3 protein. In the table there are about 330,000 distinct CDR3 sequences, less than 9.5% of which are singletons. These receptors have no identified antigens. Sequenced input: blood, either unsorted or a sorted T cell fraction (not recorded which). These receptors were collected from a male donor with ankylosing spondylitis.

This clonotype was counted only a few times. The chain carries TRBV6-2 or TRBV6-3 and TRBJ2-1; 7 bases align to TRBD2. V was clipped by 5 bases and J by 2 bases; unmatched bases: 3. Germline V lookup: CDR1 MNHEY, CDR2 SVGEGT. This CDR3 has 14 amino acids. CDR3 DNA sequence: TGTGCCAGCAGTAGGCGGGGGACCTACAATGAGCAGTTCTTC. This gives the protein CASSRRGTYNEQFF.

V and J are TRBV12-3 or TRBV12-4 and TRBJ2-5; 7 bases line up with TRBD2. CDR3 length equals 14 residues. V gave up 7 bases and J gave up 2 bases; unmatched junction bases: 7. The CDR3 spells CASTTGTTQETQYF. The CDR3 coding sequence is TGTGCCAGCACGACCGGGACTACACAAGAGACCCAGTACTTC.

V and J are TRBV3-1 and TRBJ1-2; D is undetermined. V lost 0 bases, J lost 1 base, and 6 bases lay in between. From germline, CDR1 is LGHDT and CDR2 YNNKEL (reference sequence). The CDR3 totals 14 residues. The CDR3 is CASSQDQDNYGYTF. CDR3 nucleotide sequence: TGTGCCAGCAGCCAAGATCAGGATAACTATGGCTACACCTTC.

This CDR3 reads CASSQQPDRMGTGELFF. CDR3 DNA: TGTGCCAGCAGCCAACAACCGGACAGAATGGGCACCGGGGAGCTGTTTTTT. This sequence joins TRBV3-1 and TRBJ2-2; tentative D call: TRBD1 (6 bases). From germline, CDR1 is LGHDT and CDR2 YNNKEL (reference sequence). The CDR3 is 17 residues long. V gave up 2 bases and J gave up 4 bases, with 17 bases separating them.

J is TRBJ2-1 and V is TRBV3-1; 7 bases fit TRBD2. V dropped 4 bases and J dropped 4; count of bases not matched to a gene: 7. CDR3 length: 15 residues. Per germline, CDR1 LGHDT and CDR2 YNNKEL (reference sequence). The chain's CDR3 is CASSPTSRSYNEQFF. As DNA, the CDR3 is TGTGCCAGCAGCCCGACTAGCAGGAGTTACAATGAGCAGTTCTTC.

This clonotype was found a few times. For the CDR3, the DNA is TGTGCCAGCAGTTCCGATAGCACAGATACGCAGTATTTT. Translated: CASSSDSTDTQYF. The chain couples TRBV7-8 to TRBJ2-3; no reliable D call. Trimming cost V 6 bases and J 0 bases, with 7 bases left between them. Germline V gives CDR1 SGHVS, CDR2 FQNEAQ. The CDR3 contains 13 residues.

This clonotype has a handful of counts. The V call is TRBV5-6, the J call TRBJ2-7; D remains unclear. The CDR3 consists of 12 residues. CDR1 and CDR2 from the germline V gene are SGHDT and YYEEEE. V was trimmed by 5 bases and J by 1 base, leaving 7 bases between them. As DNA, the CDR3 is TGTGCCAGCAGTAGCTGGTCCTACGAGCAGTACTTC. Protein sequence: CASSSWSYEQYF.

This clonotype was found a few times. CDR3 protein: CASSQDFTGGYEQYF. The DNA of the CDR3 is TGTGCCAGCAGCCAAGATTTTACGGGAGGATATGAGCAGTACTTC. The chain employs TRBV3-1 and TRBJ2-7; the match to TRBD2 covers 7 bases. Losses at the gene ends were 0 bases for V and 7 bases for J; bases not matched to a gene: 9. The CDR3 loop spans 15 amino acids. Germline V gives CDR1 LGHDT, CDR2 YNNKEL (reference sequence).